This T cell receptor (beta chain) emerged from a study of regulatory T cells in long-lasting Graves disease. Study-level background: The study counted Graves' disease as persistent given over 5 years of antithyroid drugs and positive TSH receptor antibodies. Study results and limitations: In persistent patients, shared public clonotypes (more than 2,500) outnumbered those in new patients (approximately 970).

Trimming stripped 1 base from V and 0 bases from J, with 3 bases between. Germline V gene lookup returns CDR1 GTSNPN and CDR2 SVGIG (reference sequence). This CDR3 contains 12 residues. This sample's time point: persistent/refractory GD, antithyroid drugs over 5 years with positive TRAb. The TCR library was made from RNA that had been extracted from PBMCs in TRIzol. Under American Thyroid Association guidelines, Graves' disease was diagnosed. This clonotype was counted ten times or more. Antigen: not known. For TCR beta, libraries came from iRepertoire HTBI primers and Arm-PCR of CDR3 regions. Authors' data handling: Across samples, 50 to 75 TRBV and around 14 TRBJ segments were found. From the multiplex PCR reads, TCRdb called clonotypes with MiXCR, one entry per CDR3 protein. Here the V and J calls rest on TCRdb's processing, not on the authors' analysis. Of under 500,000 distinct CDR3 sequences in the sample, less than 25% were seen once.

This chain joins TRBV30 and TRBJ1-1; D gene ambiguous. The specimen was peripheral blood mononuclear cells (PBMCs), collected when the disease was refractory, from a patient treated with antithyroid drugs. This receptor was identified in a female donor with Graves disease. The CDR3 here is CAWSDMNTEAFF. The CDR3 DNA follows: TGTGCCTGGAGTGATATGAACACTGAAGCTTTCTTT.